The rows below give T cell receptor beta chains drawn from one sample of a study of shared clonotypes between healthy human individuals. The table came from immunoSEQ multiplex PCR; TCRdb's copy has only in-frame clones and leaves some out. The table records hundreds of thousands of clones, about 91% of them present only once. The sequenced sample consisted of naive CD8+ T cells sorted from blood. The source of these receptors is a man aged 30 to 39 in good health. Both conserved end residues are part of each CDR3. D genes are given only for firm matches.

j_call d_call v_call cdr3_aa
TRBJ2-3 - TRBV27 CASSLSGSGVRTQYF
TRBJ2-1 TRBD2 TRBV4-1 CASSQHPGTSGNSYNEQFF
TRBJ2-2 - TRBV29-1 CSGRGSNTGELFF
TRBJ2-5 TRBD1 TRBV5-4 CASSLGFSGTGQETQYF
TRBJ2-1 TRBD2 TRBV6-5 CAVFSGSYEQFF
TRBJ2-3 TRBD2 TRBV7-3 CASSFHGALTAGGTDTQYF
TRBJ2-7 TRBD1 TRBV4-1 CASSLEGQGSYEQYF
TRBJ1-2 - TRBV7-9 CASSLLPGEGGYGYTF
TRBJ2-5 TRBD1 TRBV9 CASSGSDRGGETQYF
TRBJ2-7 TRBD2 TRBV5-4 CASSLGTSGSMYEQYF
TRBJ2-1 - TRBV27 CASGGNSYNEQFF
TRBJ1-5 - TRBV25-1 CASRTGNQPQHF
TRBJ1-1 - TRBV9 CASSAWAEGDTEAFF
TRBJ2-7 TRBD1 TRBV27 CASRPGGLNEQYF
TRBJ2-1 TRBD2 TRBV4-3 CASSQDWAGGPGEQFF
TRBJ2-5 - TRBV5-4 CASSLGQVVGVQETQYF
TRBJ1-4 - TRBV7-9 CASSSLRKGFNEKLFF
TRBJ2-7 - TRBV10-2 CASNGRNYEQYF
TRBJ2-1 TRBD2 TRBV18 CASSHSSGRDNEQFF
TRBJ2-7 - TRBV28 CASSLEGSYEQYF
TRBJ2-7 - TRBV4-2 CASSQDHGSGGEQYF
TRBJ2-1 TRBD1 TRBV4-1 CASSPGQGAREQFF
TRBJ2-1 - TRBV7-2 CASSFSTSSYNEQFF
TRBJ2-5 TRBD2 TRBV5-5 CASRPGLAEETQYF
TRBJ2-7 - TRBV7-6 CASSLKGDSYEQYF
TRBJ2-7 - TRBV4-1 CASSQGSGYEQYF
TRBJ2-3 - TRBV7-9 CASLGDTQYF
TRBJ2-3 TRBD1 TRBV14 CASSFGTASTNTQYF
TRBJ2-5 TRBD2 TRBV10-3 CARTRGLPLEETQYF
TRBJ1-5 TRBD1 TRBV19 CASSGGAGQAYNQPQHF
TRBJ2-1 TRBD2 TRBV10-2 CASSVSGILYNEQFF
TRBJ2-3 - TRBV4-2 CASSHQFERSTDTQYF
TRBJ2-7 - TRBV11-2 CASSSLFARAAISYEQYF
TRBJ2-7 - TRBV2 CASIATGNSYEQYF
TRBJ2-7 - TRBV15 CATSSKLLATDPYEQYF
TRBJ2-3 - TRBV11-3 CASSSDSDTQYF
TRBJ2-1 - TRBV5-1 CATRQAPTSRDEQFF
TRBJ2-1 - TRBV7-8 CASSSTGWENEQFF
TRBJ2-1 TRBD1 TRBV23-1 CASRGGQGQDEQFF
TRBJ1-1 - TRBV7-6 CASSSLAETEAFF
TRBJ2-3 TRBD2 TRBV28 CASSPREGPKDTQYF
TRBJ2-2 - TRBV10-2 CASSTHLGGKRIGELFF
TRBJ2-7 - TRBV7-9 CASTLGAYEQYF
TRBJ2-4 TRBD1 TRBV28 CASSEDNLDRWGYIQYF
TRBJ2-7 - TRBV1 CTSSVRRRDPTYEQYF